This entry describes one T cell receptor beta chain. A multiplex PCR was run with 60 Vbeta primers and 13 Jbeta primers. TCRdb's copy holds only in-frame clones and misses some; the assay was immunoSEQ multiplex PCR. The table has around 130,000 clones, roughly 87% seen once; the top ten hold more than 1.4%. The entry originates in a study of cytomegalovirus exposure and HLA in healthy donors. The V gene's germline CDR1 is SGHDT and CDR2 YYEEEE. Trimming at V came to 1 base and at J to 4 bases, leaving 11 bases not matched to a gene. The length of the CDR3 is 17 residues. The chain combines TRBV5-6 with TRBJ1-2, with TRBD1 matching 9 bases. This receptor was obtained from a woman aged 18-30 years in good health and CMV-seronegative. The sequencing input was PBMCs. CDR3 nucleotide sequence: TGTGCCAGCAGCTTGCTGAGACAGGGGGGGGGTGGCTATGGCTACACCTTC. Its translation: CASSLLRQGGGGYGYTF.